This TCR beta chain was found in a study of beta chain features in type 1 diabetes (dated by TCRdb to between 2018 and 2020). Background for the entire study: Mean age, gender distribution, total cell number and subset yield were not different between patients and healthy donors. A total of 107,917,701 sorted cells were examined across all samples, and the number of cells per subset was strongly correlated with RNA yield. In the study, recently diagnosed type 1 diabetes patients and matched healthy donors were compared on the TCRB repertoires of their sorted circulating CD4+ T cell subsets. Whereas all 30 or so donors provided naive and central memory subsets, regulatory and stem cell-like memory subsets were isolated from just 8 patients and about 8 healthy donors.

The entire isolated RNA was reverse transcribed using the High Capacity cDNA Reverse Transcription Kit, and thus expressed TCRB transcripts were sequenced. Naive, central memory and regulatory T cell samples underwent deep immunoSEQ sequencing, averaging approximately 3.5 million total reads per sample. After sorted cells were lysed in RLT buffer, RNA was extracted with DNase-treated RNeasy Micro or Mini kits, with the choice depending on cell number. Each cell subset was processed on its own to prevent cross-contamination, while patient and healthy donor samples were processed together. TCRB sequences were amplified from cDNA with the immunoSEQ multiplex PCR, producing 87-bp fragments spanning the CDR3 region. Sequencing of the amplicons was performed on the Illumina HiSeq platform. For the original study's pipeline: PCR bias was computationally corrected using synthetic template baselines, reads within Hamming distance 2 were collapsed, and singletons that could not be merged were discarded. By aligning reads against IMGT, V, D and J genes, CDR3 length, and insertions or deletions at six rearrangement sites were assigned. Within each subset, clonotype counts were normalized to the number of sorted cells before true diversity and Gini coefficients were calculated with the tcR R package. Repertoire sharing was quantified using the overlap coefficient calculated on TCRB nucleotide sequences. Out-of-frame TCRB sequences from naive cells were analyzed to stand in for the pre-selection repertoire. TCRdb limited this immuneACCESS table to in-frame rearrangements with V and J called. A share of clones is missing; checked studies link under half to unresolved V genes, and the rest is unexplained. Clonal size and the V and J genes are those of that table, whereas D and trimming came from the DNA. Here the sample has roughly 330,000 clones; around an eighth occur a single time. The ten largest clones capture 0.013% to 0.015% of the sample.

Summary of the overall study and its limitations: Because cDNA was sequenced instead of genomic DNA, highly expressing activated cells could be over-represented, though the groups showed no difference in activation or CD3 levels. At VDJ recombination sites, type 1 diabetes patients had fewer insertions and more deleted nucleotides, which implies abnormalities in thymic rearrangement. Shorter templates might be favored by PCR, yet because patient and control samples were amplified and corrected together, any such skew would affect both groups equally. Because small numbers of individuals were included in the HLA sub-analyses, any influence of HLA type on TCRB rearrangement was left unresolved. A moderate but significant shortening of TCRB CDR3 length was observed in type 1 diabetes patients in all four CD4+ subsets. Naive, central memory and regulatory TCRB repertoires appeared to be more similar among patients than among healthy donors.

V loses 10 bases of germline sequence and J loses 4 bases, and the interval between the two ends is 13 bases. The germline V gene specifies MDHEN as CDR1 and SYDVKM as CDR2. The cysteine opens and the phenylalanine closes a CDR3 of 12 amino acids. Only CDR3 DNA remains: 36 bases, in frame from the first base. In regard to this clone: Its antigen remains unidentified. No base quality values were provided; no much bigger clone lies one nucleotide off.

A single peripheral blood draw of roughly 0.11 L on average was collected from each donor into heparinised tubes. Naive, central memory, regulatory and stem cell-like memory CD4+ T cells were sorted on a BD FACSAria II using a panel including CD45RO, CCR7, CD25, CD127, CD95 and CD27. All sorted populations exceeded 95% purity. PBMCs were separated immediately by Lymphoprep density gradient centrifugation and were stained directly, without being cultured. So that batch effects would be minimized, each experiment stained and sorted samples in pairs, pairing one healthy donor with one patient. The receptor was isolated from a woman between 18 and 29 years old with type 1 diabetes. The chain couples TRBV28 to TRBJ1-1, with the D gene not confidently named. The sample taken for sequencing was naive CD4+ T cells from blood. The intended sense of this specimen's cell subset or site label: true naive CD4+ T cells. The CDR3 amino acid sequence is: CATLPRGTEAFF. The DNA is as follows: TGTGCCACCCTCCCCCGGGGCACTGAAGCTTTCTTT.